This entry concerns a single TCR beta chain. The record originates from a study of blood T cell repertoires in COVID-19. Study as a whole: The samples span acute and convalescent COVID-19 from the United States, Italy and Spain.

Recovered status applied to Cohort 3 donors who had two consecutive negative PCRs. It also applied to those with clearance or with symptom resolution. Some clones are missing from TCRdb's copy, which holds only in-frame ones; the method was immunoSEQ multiplex PCR. The sample has 360,000 or so clones, under 90% seen once. Trimming took off 0 bases at V and 2 bases at J, with 8 bases between the two ends. The CDR3 is 15 amino acids. The germline V gene has CDR1 LGHDT and CDR2 YNNKEL (reference sequence). The genes are TRBV3-1 (or the pseudogene TRBV3-2) and TRBJ1-3, with a possible D match to TRBD1 (6 bases). Sequenced input: PBMCs or T cells enriched from blood (not recorded which). The receptor was isolated from a woman in her twenties or thirties who had recovered from COVID-19. DNA for the CDR3: TGTGCCAGCAGCCAAGATTCAGGGGCTGGAAACACCATATATTTT. Amino acid sequence: CASSQDSGAGNTIYF.